These T cell receptor beta chains were read from a single sample in a study of CD8 T cells in ankylosing spondylitis. TCRdb re-called the 5' RACE reads with MiXCR, one entry per CDR3 protein. The table shows 10,000 or so distinct CDR3 sequences, with 5% to 7.5% occurring only once. The sequencing input was blood, either unsorted or a sorted T cell fraction (not recorded which). The receptors originated from a female donor with ankylosing spondylitis or in good health (not recorded which). Both conserved end residues are part of each CDR3. The D gene is left open where the match is weak. Clone size is stated in some rows and not others, as once, few, many or a class when expanded.

j_call d_call v_call clone_size cdr3_aa cdr3_nt
TRBJ2-5 NA TRBV9 many CASSVDVQETQYF TGTGCCAGCAGCGTAGACGTACAAGAGACCCAGTACTTC
TRBJ1-1 NA TRBV9 many CASSPHEAVVDTEAFF TGTGCCAGCAGCCCCCACGAGGCTGTGGTCGATACTGAAGCTTTCTTT
TRBJ2-7 NA TRBV9 NA CASSPTNGYEQYF TGTGCCAGCAGCCCCACTAACGGCTACGAGCAGTACTTC
TRBJ2-1 TRBD2 TRBV9 few CASSAPPGLVGDEQFF TGTGCCAGCAGCGCTCCCCCGGGACTAGTGGGCGATGAGCAGTTCTTC
TRBJ2-3 NA TRBV9 NA CASSSPSSGSTDTQYF TGTGCCAGCAGCTCTCCGAGTAGCGGCAGCACAGATACGCAGTATTTT
TRBJ1-2 NA TRBV9 large CASSTQTVANYGYTF TGTGCCAGCAGCACCCAGACAGTCGCTAACTATGGCTACACCTTC
TRBJ1-6 NA TRBV9 NA CASTAGLGSPLHF TGTGCCAGCACGGCAGGGTTGGGTTCACCCCTCCACTTT
TRBJ2-2 NA TRBV9 few CASSVDVAGELFF TGTGCCAGCAGCGTAGATGTGGCCGGGGAGCTGTTTTTT
TRBJ2-5 NA TRBV9 many CASTLDGVGETQYF TGTGCCAGCACCCTAGATGGGGTGGGGGAGACCCAGTACTTC
TRBJ2-3 TRBD2 TRBV9 few CASSDPSGGSSSTDTQYF TGTGCCAGCAGCGACCCTAGCGGGGGATCCTCTAGCACAGATACGCAGTATTTT
TRBJ2-5 NA TRBV1 few CTSSQGRTRAETQYF TGCACCAGCAGCCAAGGTCGGACTAGGGCGGAGACCCAGTACTTC
TRBJ2-7 TRBD1 TRBV9 many CASSTRDSGHEQYF TGTGCCAGCAGCACACGGGACAGCGGCCACGAGCAGTACTTC
TRBJ2-5 TRBD1 TRBV9 many CASSVGTGGDETQYF TGTGCCAGCAGCGTAGGAACAGGGGGAGACGAGACCCAGTACTTC
TRBJ2-1 TRBD2 TRBV9 medium-sized CASSVDLTSGRSHEQFF TGTGCCAGCAGCGTAGATCTAACTAGCGGGAGGTCACATGAGCAGTTCTTC
TRBJ2-3 NA TRBV9 many CASSVGGGAVEADTQYF TGTGCCAGCAGCGTAGGAGGCGGAGCGGTGGAAGCAGATACGCAGTATTTT
TRBJ1-2 NA TRBV9 many CASTPRGTNYGYTF TGTGCCAGCACCCCGCGGGGGACTAACTATGGCTACACCTTC
TRBJ2-6 TRBD1 TRBV9 few CASSPQPQGAGANVLTF TGTGCCAGCAGCCCACAGCCCCAGGGGGCTGGGGCCAACGTCCTGACTTTC
TRBJ2-7 TRBD2 TRBV9 medium-sized CASSPYSGGAHEQYF TGTGCCAGCAGCCCATACAGCGGGGGGGCCCACGAGCAGTACTTC
TRBJ2-1 NA TRBV9 many CASSGEVRSTLSDEQFF TGTGCCAGCAGCGGGGAAGTCAGGTCAACCTTAAGCGATGAGCAGTTCTTC
TRBJ2-3 TRBD1 TRBV9 many CASSSTGGAADTQYF TGTGCCAGCAGTTCGACAGGGGGCGCGGCAGATACGCAGTATTTT
TRBJ2-3 TRBD2 TRBV9 few CASSAGTSPDTQYF TGTGCCAGCAGCGCCGGGACTAGTCCAGATACGCAGTATTTT
TRBJ1-2 TRBD1 TRBV9 many CASSVARTGSYGYTF TGTGCCAGCAGCGTAGCTAGGACAGGGTCCTATGGCTACACCTTC
TRBJ1-2 NA TRBV9 many CASSSRGGGYYGYTF TGTGCCAGCAGCTCCCGCGGGGGCGGCTACTATGGCTACACCTTC
TRBJ2-3 TRBD1 TRBV9 many CASSGGQVTDTQYF TGTGCCAGCAGCGGAGGACAGGTCACAGATACGCAGTATTTT
TRBJ2-3 TRBD1 TRBV9 many CASSETGGWEDTQYF TGTGCCAGCAGCGAGACAGGGGGCTGGGAAGATACGCAGTATTTT
TRBJ2-6 NA TRBV9 many CASSEGGYLSGANVLTF TGTGCCAGCAGCGAGGGTGGATATCTCTCTGGGGCCAACGTCCTGACTTTC
TRBJ2-3 NA TRBV9 many CASSVVGLVGDSTRSTQYF TGTGCCAGCAGCGTAGTCGGCCTGGTGGGCGACTCAACCCGTAGTACGCAGTATTTT
TRBJ1-1 NA TRBV9 many CASSVAGSHLNTEAFF TGTGCCAGCAGCGTAGCAGGGTCCCATTTGAACACTGAAGCTTTCTTT
TRBJ2-2 TRBD2 TRBV9 many CASSVGLAGGVTGELFF TGTGCCAGCAGCGTAGGTCTAGCGGGAGGTGTCACCGGGGAGCTGTTTTTT
TRBJ2-2 TRBD2 TRBV9 few CASSPTSGTNTGELFF TGTGCCAGCAGCCCGACTAGCGGGACAAACACCGGGGAGCTGTTTTTT
TRBJ1-3 NA TRBV5-8 many CASSSLGDSGNTIYF TGTGCCAGCAGCTCCCTTGGGGACTCTGGAAACACCATATATTTT
TRBJ2-3 TRBD2 TRBV9 NA CASSERGSLADTQYF TGTGCCAGCAGCGAGCGCGGGAGTCTGGCAGATACGCAGTATTTT
TRBJ2-1 NA TRBV9 few CASSVGRGALSNEQFF TGTGCCAGCAGCGTAGGTAGGGGTGCCCTAAGCAATGAGCAGTTCTTC
TRBJ2-1 TRBD2 TRBV9 many CASSVGGGRAYNEQFF TGTGCCAGCAGCGTAGGTGGCGGGAGGGCCTACAATGAGCAGTTCTTC
TRBJ2-7 NA TRBV9 many CASSGGRGRVHYEQYF TGTGCCAGCAGCGGGGGTAGGGGCAGGGTGCACTACGAGCAGTACTTC
TRBJ2-3 NA TRBV9 many CASSVVPSTDTQYF TGTGCCAGCAGCGTAGTCCCCTCAACAGATACGCAGTATTTT
TRBJ2-5 TRBD1 TRBV9 many CASSVAPGQGTRETQYF TGTGCCAGCAGCGTAGCCCCGGGACAGGGGACGCGAGAGACCCAGTACTTC
TRBJ2-3 NA TRBV9 many CASKQDGSTDTQYF TGTGCCAGCAAACAGGACGGAAGCACAGATACGCAGTATTTT
TRBJ1-2 TRBD1 TRBV9 few CASSAGQSHYGYTF TGTGCCAGCAGCGCGGGACAGAGCCACTATGGCTACACCTTC
TRBJ2-1 TRBD1 TRBV9 many CASNRGTDEQFF TGTGCCAGCAACAGGGGTACCGATGAGCAGTTCTTC
TRBJ1-1 NA TRBV9 many CASSVMGDGSEAFF TGTGCCAGCAGCGTAATGGGGGACGGGAGTGAAGCTTTCTTT
TRBJ2-5 NA TRBV9 medium-sized CASSAGPAEETQYF TGTGCCAGCAGCGCCGGCCCAGCGGAAGAGACCCAGTACTTC
TRBJ2-2 TRBD2 TRBV9 few CASSVWTSGGTGELFF TGTGCCAGCAGCGTGTGGACTAGCGGGGGCACCGGGGAGCTGTTTTTT
TRBJ1-3 TRBD1 TRBV9 medium-sized CASSVGRDSSGNTIYF TGTGCCAGCAGCGTAGGGCGGGACAGCTCTGGAAACACCATATATTTT
TRBJ2-1 TRBD1 TRBV9 many CASSVSGTGGLNEQFF TGTGCCAGCAGCGTCTCCGGGACAGGTGGCCTCAATGAGCAGTTCTTC
TRBJ1-4 NA TRBV9 medium-sized CASSVAVGGEKLFF TGTGCCAGCAGCGTAGCTGTAGGCGGTGAAAAACTGTTTTTT
TRBJ1-2 NA TRBV9 medium-sized CASSGTGDSYYGYTF TGTGCCAGCAGCGGAACGGGTGATAGTTACTATGGCTACACCTTC
TRBJ2-3 NA TRBV9 many CASSVEDSDTQYF TGTGCCAGCAGCGTAGAGGACTCAGATACGCAGTATTTT